This T cell receptor beta chain was sequenced during a study of radiotherapy plus CTLA-4 blockade in lung cancer. Germline CDR1 reads MNHEY; CDR2 reads SMNVEV (reference sequence). The CDR3 consists of 13 residues. The V and J ends lost 5 bases and 1 base respectively, with 8 bases between them. Method: immunoSEQ multiplex PCR; TCRdb's copy keeps in-frame clones and lacks some. The sample records nearly 110,000 clones, under 90% being singletons. The receptor was derived from a human donor with non-small cell lung cancer that progressed on radiotherapy plus ipilimumab. Some clones in this sample may be carry-over from other donors' samples. The sequencing used peripheral blood, collected from a patient treated with radiotherapy plus ipilimumab. V usage is TRBV27 and J usage is TRBJ1-1; TRBD1 might be the D (6 bases). CDR3 residues: CASSLTGNTEAFF. In nucleotides, the CDR3 is TGTGCCAGCAGTCTGACAGGGAACACTGAAGCTTTCTTT.